A single sample gave rise to the 15 T cell receptor beta chains below, sequenced in a study of spatial heterogeneity in lung cancer. TCRdb re-analysed the 5' RACE reads in MiXCR, keeping a single row per CDR3 protein. Here the sample spans approximately 6,300 distinct CDR3 sequences, about 20% being singletons. Documented time point: sample taken at primary tumor resection. Sequencing was performed on normal lung tissue next to the tumor, taken at surgery. The receptor set was obtained from a male donor with early-stage non-small cell lung cancer.

This clonotype is labeled medium-sized. The chain couples TRBV29-1 to TRBJ2-7; no firm D call. V dropped 4 bases and J dropped 2 bases, with 12 bases sitting between them. CDR1 and CDR2 from the germline V gene are SQVTM and ANQGSEA. This CDR3 is 13 amino acids long. CDR3 protein: CSVAVGQAYEQYF. DNA of the CDR3: TGCAGCGTTGCGGTCGGGCAGGCCTACGAGCAGTACTTC.

This chain connects TRBV3-1 to TRBJ2-1; tentatively, D is TRBD1 (8 bases). Per the germline V gene, CDR1 is LGHDT and CDR2 is YNNKEL (reference sequence). The V end lost 4 bases, the J end lost 4 bases, and 20 bases lay between the germline ends. CDR3 length: 17 amino acids. The DNA of the CDR3 is TGTGCCAGCAGCCTCATGGATACAGGGGGAGGGTACAATGAGCAGTTCTTC. It translates to CASSLMDTGGGYNEQFF.

The J gene is TRBJ1-2, the V gene TRBV28; possibly TRBD1 for D (6 bases). The CDR3 has 13 amino acids. The V and J ends lost 3 bases and 8 bases respectively, with 13 bases between them. Germline V gives CDR1 MDHEN, CDR2 SYDVKM. The DNA of the CDR3 is TGTGCCAGCAGTTTGGGGGGGCGCGGCGGCTACACCTTC. This translates into CASSLGGRGGYTF.

Relative to its sample, this clonotype is medium-sized. The V and J genes are TRBV7-6 and TRBJ2-1; the D gene could be TRBD1 or TRBD2 (5 bases each). Trimming took off 5 bases at V and 8 bases at J, with 22 bases between the two ends. CDR3 length: 16 residues. Looked up from germline, CDR1 is SGHVS and CDR2 is FNYEAQ. CDR3 sequence (DNA): TGTGCCAGCAGCCCCATCCTTACGGGGACGGGCGATGAGCAGTTCTTC. Translation: CASSPILTGTGDEQFF.

This clonotype is medium-sized in the sample. The chain is built from TRBV28 and TRBJ2-7; the D gene could be TRBD1 or TRBD2 (5 bases each). V was pared by 6 bases and J by 10 bases, with 16 bases between. From germline, CDR1 is MDHEN and CDR2 SYDVKM. The CDR3 is 12 residues long. The CDR3 region is CASRRGTPDQYF. CDR3 DNA: TGTGCCAGCAGGCGTGGGACGCCGGATCAGTACTTC.

This clonotype showed up just a few times. The rearrangement uses TRBV7-9 and TRBJ1-1; D may be TRBD1 (5 bases). Germline CDR1 reads SEHNR; CDR2 reads FQNEAQ (reference sequence). V lost 1 base and J 0 bases, leaving 12 bases between the germline ends. This CDR3 has 16 residues. This CDR3 reads CASSLVGQSMNTEAFF. The CDR3 nucleotides read TGTGCCAGCAGCTTAGTCGGACAATCGATGAACACTGAAGCTTTCTTT.

This rearrangement joins TRBV28 to TRBJ1-2; no clear D gene. CDR3 size: 11 residues. Trimming left V 6 bases short and J 9 bases short, with 11 bases between. The V gene's germline CDR1 is MDHEN and CDR2 SYDVKM. The CDR3 region has the DNA TGTGCCAGCAGCTCCCGTCAAAGCTACACCTTC. This codes for CASSSRQSYTF.

Only one count was recorded for this clonotype. The rearrangement links TRBV2 to TRBJ2-3; maybe TRBD1 (6 bases). With 6 bases removed from V and 1 base from J, the gap between germline ends came to 11 bases. The CDR3 contains 14 residues. Germline CDR1 is SNHLY and CDR2 is FYNNEI. CDR3 DNA sequence: TGTGCCAGCAGGATAACAGGGCGCACAGATACGCAGTATTTT. Its translation: CASRITGRTDTQYF.

By its share, this clonotype is medium-sized. The V gene is TRBV6-6, the J gene TRBJ2-1; 12 positions match TRBD2. V trimming: 2 bases; J trimming: 8 bases; junction bases outside the gene matches: 10. The CDR3 has 17 residues. Germline CDR1 and CDR2: MNHNY and SVGAGI (reference sequence). CDR3 bases: TGTGCCAGCAGTTACCCATTCTCGACTAGCGGGAGTCATGAGCAGTTCTTC. This codes for CASSYPFSTSGSHEQFF.

Concerning this clonotype itself: A much larger clone lies a single base off, so this may be a read error. The rearrangement uses TRBV7-2 and TRBJ2-7; D remains unclear. There are 14 residues in the CDR3. The germline CDR1 and CDR2 sequences are SGHTA and FQGNSA. CDR3 sequence reads: CASSLGVNNYVQYF. CDR3 nucleotides: TGTGCCAGCAGCTTAGGAGTCAACAACTACGTGCAGTACTTC.

This clonotype was counted a few times. The chain carries TRBV3-1 and TRBJ1-6, with 7 bases identical to TRBD1. Germline lookup yields CDR1 LGHDT and CDR2 YNNKEL (reference sequence). The CDR3 sequence is 16 residues long. The J segment lost 3 bases and the V segment lost 5 bases, leaving 7 bases of the junction unmatched. The CDR3 DNA reads as TGTGCCAGCAGCAAGACAGGGATCGGCTATAATTCACCCCTCCACTTT. It translates to CASSKTGIGYNSPLHF.

The chain's CDR3 is CASSSGEPPYNEQFF. For the CDR3, the DNA is TGTGCCAGCAGCTCTGGGGAGCCCCCCTACAATGAGCAGTTCTTC. V usage is TRBV7-2 and J usage is TRBJ2-1; maybe TRBD2 (5 bases). CDR1 is SGHTA, CDR2 FQGNSA, per germline. The V and J ends lost 4 bases and 2 bases respectively, with 12 bases between them. The CDR3 runs 15 residues.

This clonotype is judged medium-sized. The rearrangement links TRBV6-5 to TRBJ2-1; 7 bases align to TRBD1. The CDR3 totals 15 residues. Germline V gene sequence: CDR1 MNHEY, CDR2 SVGAGI. V shed 2 bases and J 6 bases; nucleotides not matched to a gene: 7. The CDR3 bases are TGTGCCAGCAGTTACGACCGGCAGGGGGTCAATGAGCAGTTCTTC. Its translation: CASSYDRQGVNEQFF.

This clonotype was counted once. The J gene is TRBJ1-1, the V gene TRBV6-2 or TRBV6-3; D remains unclear. V shed 4 bases and J shed 7 bases, with 13 bases lying between them. The CDR3 spans 13 residues. The V gene's germline CDR1 is MNHEY and CDR2 SVGEGT. CDR3 coding DNA: TGTGCCAGCAGTTCGCTGACCCGAATTGAAGCTTTCTTT. Translated, it gives CASSSLTRIEAFF.

The CDR3 bases are TGTGCCAGCAGCGCTGGGGGACAGGGGGCACGAGATACGCAGTATTTT. This codes for CASSAGGQGARDTQYF. The rearrangement links TRBV9 to TRBJ2-3, with TRBD1 matching over 12 bases. V trimming: 3 bases; J trimming: 5 bases; junction bases outside the gene matches: 7. The CDR3 is 16 amino acids. Germline assignment: CDR1 SGDLS and CDR2 YYNGEE. The full variable domain, completed using reference TRBV9 and TRBJ2-3, is DSGVTQTPKHLITATGQRVTLRCSPRSGDLSVYWYQQSLDQGLQFLIQYYNGEERAKGNILERFSAQQFPDLHSELNLSSLELGDSALYFCASSAGGQGARDTQYFGPGTRLTVL.